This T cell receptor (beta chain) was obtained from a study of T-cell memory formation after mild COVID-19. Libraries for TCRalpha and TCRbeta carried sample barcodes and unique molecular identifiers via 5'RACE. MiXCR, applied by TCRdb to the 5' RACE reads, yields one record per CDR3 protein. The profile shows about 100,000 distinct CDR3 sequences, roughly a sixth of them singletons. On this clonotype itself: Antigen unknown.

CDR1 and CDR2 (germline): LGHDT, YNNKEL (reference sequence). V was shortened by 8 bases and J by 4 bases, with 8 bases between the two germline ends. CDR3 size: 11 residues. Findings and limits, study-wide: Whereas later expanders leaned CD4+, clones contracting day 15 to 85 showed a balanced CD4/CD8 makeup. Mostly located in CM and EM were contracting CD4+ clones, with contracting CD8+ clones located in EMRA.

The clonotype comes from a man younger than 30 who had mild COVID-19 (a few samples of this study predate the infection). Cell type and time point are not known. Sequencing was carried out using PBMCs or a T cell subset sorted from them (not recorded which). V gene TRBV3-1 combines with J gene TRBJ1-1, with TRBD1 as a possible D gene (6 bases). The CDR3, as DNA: TGTGCCAGCCGGGGGCGCACTGAAGCTTTCTTT. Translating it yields CASRGRTEAFF.